Shown below are 25 T cell receptor beta chains from a single sample sequenced in a study of T-cell memory formation after mild COVID-19. A single record per CDR3 protein comes from TCRdb applying MiXCR to the 5' RACE reads. This table holds about 540,000 distinct CDR3 sequences, around 20% found once. What was sequenced was PBMCs or a T cell subset sorted from them (not recorded which). The receptors were gathered from an adult woman who had mild COVID-19 (a few samples of this study predate the infection). Cell type and time point are not known.

This clonotype came up a few times. The V call is TRBV5-1, the J call TRBJ2-2; D remains ambiguous. This CDR3 is 14 amino acids long. Trimming took 2 bases from V and 2 from J, leaving 7 bases between them. In germline, CDR1 is SGHRS, CDR2 YFSETQ. CDR3 DNA: TGCGCCAGCAGCTTCGGCGAAAACACCGGGGAGCTGTTTTTT. The encoded protein is CASSFGENTGELFF.

The genes are TRBV20-1 and TRBJ2-5; no clear D. The germline CDR1 and CDR2 sequences are DFQATT and SNEGSKA (reference sequence). The CDR3 totals 15 residues. V lost 1 base and J lost 2, with 14 bases in between. DNA of the CDR3: TGCAGTGCTAGAGTAAAGGGAATGGAACAAGAGACCCAGTACTTC. This gives the protein CSARVKGMEQETQYF.

The chain carries TRBV15 and TRBJ2-7; perhaps TRBD2 as D (6 bases). In germline, CDR1 is LNHNV, CDR2 YYDKDF (reference sequence). Trimming left V 1 base short and J 3 bases short, with 10 bases between. The CDR3 spans 14 residues. The CDR3 protein is CATSRGGTDYEQYF. The DNA of the CDR3 is TGTGCCACCAGCAGAGGAGGGACTGACTACGAGCAGTACTTC.

This clonotype showed up many times. The chain links TRBV12-3 or TRBV12-4 to TRBJ2-7, with D maybe TRBD1 (6 bases). This CDR3 comprises 15 residues. V dropped 6 bases and J dropped 3 bases, with 18 bases sitting between them. The CDR3, as DNA: TGTGCCAGCAGACTTGGGCAGGGGCGTTACTACGAGCAGTACTTC. This translates into CASRLGQGRYYEQYF.

V usage is TRBV29-1 and J usage is TRBJ2-7, with TRBD2 as a possible D gene (5 bases). CDR3 size: 15 residues. CDR1 is SQVTM, CDR2 ANQGSEA, per germline. Trimming removed 5 bases from V and 0 bases from J, with 17 bases in between. The CDR3 sequence is CSVTVGELASYEQYF. The CDR3 region has the DNA TGCAGCGTTACAGTGGGAGAGTTGGCCTCCTACGAGCAGTACTTC.

This clonotype was detected a few times. The chain joins TRBV20-1 to TRBJ2-7, with TRBD1 matching over 7 bases. Trimming removed 2 bases from V and 2 bases from J; junction bases left unmatched: 21. Germline CDR1 reads DFQATT; CDR2 reads SNEGSKA (reference sequence). The CDR3 extends over 19 amino acids. CDR3 nucleotide sequence: TGCAGTGCTAGATTGTATCGGACAGGAGACCAACGAACCCCCTACGAGCAGTACTTC. Protein: CSARLYRTGDQRTPYEQYF.

This clonotype was counted a few times. The V and J genes are TRBV7-9 and TRBJ2-2; D remains ambiguous. This CDR3 has 15 residues. V was shortened by 7 bases and J by 5 bases, with 17 bases between the two germline ends. CDR1 is SEHNR and CDR2 is FQNEAQ in the germline V gene (reference sequence). CDR3 loop: CASNPPRRSTGELFF. As DNA, the CDR3 is TGTGCCAGCAACCCCCCGAGACGATCAACCGGGGAGCTGTTTTTT.

The chain is built from TRBV3-1 and TRBJ2-1, with 7 bases aligning to TRBD1. J gave up 2 bases and V 8 bases, and 6 bases lay outside the gene matches. Germline assignment: CDR1 LGHDT and CDR2 YNNKEL (reference sequence). The CDR3 is 14 residues long. CDR3 loop: CASQQGTPYNEQFF. The CDR3 bases are TGTGCCAGCCAACAGGGGACACCCTACAATGAGCAGTTCTTC.

This sequence joins TRBV5-6 and TRBJ2-7; D could derive from TRBD1 or TRBD2 (5 bases each). The CDR3 length is 13 residues. V dropped 3 bases and J dropped 5 bases, with 12 bases sitting between them. Germline V gene sequence: CDR1 SGHDT, CDR2 YYEEEE. DNA of the CDR3: TGTGCCAGCAGCTCACGGGACGACGACGAGCAGTACTTC. Translation gives CASSSRDDDEQYF.

The chain uses TRBV3-1 and TRBJ1-3; D unclear. Trimming stripped 0 bases from V and 0 bases from J, with 6 bases between. CDR1 and CDR2 (germline): LGHDT, YNNKEL (reference sequence). This CDR3 is 15 amino acids long. The chain's CDR3 is CASSQDPGSGNTIYF. The CDR3 DNA sequence: TGTGCCAGCAGCCAAGATCCAGGCTCTGGAAACACCATATATTTT.

This clonotype was picked up one time. The V call is TRBV29-1, the J call TRBJ1-1; D is possibly TRBD1 (5 bases). Germline-derived CDR1 and CDR2 are SQVTM and ANQGSEA. There are 12 residues in the CDR3. The V end was cut by 3 bases, the J end by 6 bases, with 11 bases between. The CDR3 nucleotides are TGCAGCGTTGAGGGGGGGGTAGCTGAAGCTTTCTTT. This gives the protein CSVEGGVAEAFF.

The chain joins TRBV9 to TRBJ2-7; TRBD1 matches at 7 bases. Trimming cost V 0 bases and J 7 bases; bases outside gene matches: 7. Per germline, CDR1 SGDLS and CDR2 YYNGEE. The CDR3 consists of 14 residues. CDR3 nucleotide sequence: TGTGCCAGCAGCGTAGGGAGACAGGGTCCTGAGCAGTACTTC. Translating gives CASSVGRQGPEQYF.

The chain uses TRBV7-9 and TRBJ2-5; 8 bases map to TRBD2. The germline V gene has CDR1 SEHNR and CDR2 FQNEAQ (reference sequence). V lost 5 bases and J lost 5; bases outside the gene matches: 10. CDR3 length: 15 amino acids. The CDR3 coding sequence is TGTGCCAGCAGCCCCGGGGGGGGGAACTCGGAGACCCAGTACTTC. Translated: CASSPGGGNSETQYF. Complete variable domain (other parts from reference TRBV7-9 and TRBJ2-5): DTGVSQNPRHKITKRGQNVTFRCDPISEHNRLYWYRQTLGQGPEFLTYFQNEAQLEKSRLLSDRFSAERPKGSFSTLEIQRTEQGDSAMYLCASSPGGGNSETQYFGPGTRLLVL.

This clonotype has more than one count but fewer than ten. The chain is built from TRBV4-2 and TRBJ1-6, with 7 bases that match TRBD1. Germline CDR1 and CDR2: LGHNA and YNFKEQ. V was pared by 0 bases and J by 6 bases, with 5 bases of the junction left unmatched. The CDR3 has 16 amino acids. The CDR3 nucleotides are TGTGCCAGCAGCCAAGACCCCGGGACAGTTAATTCACCCCTCCACTTT. Its protein product is CASSQDPGTVNSPLHF.

This clonotype has only a few counts. The CDR3 nucleotides are TGTGCCAGCAGCTTGAGGCTAGCGGGGGCAGAGACCCAGTACTTC. It codes for CASSLRLAGAETQYF. The rearrangement uses TRBV5-4 and TRBJ2-5; TRBD2 matches at 10 bases. This CDR3 is 15 amino acids long. From germline, CDR1 is SGHNT and CDR2 YYREEE (reference sequence). Trimming at V came to 1 base and at J to 4 bases, leaving 4 bases not matched to a gene.

The genes are TRBV7-9 and TRBJ2-3; no firm D call. From germline, CDR1 is SEHNR and CDR2 FQNEAQ (reference sequence). CDR3 length: 14 residues. Trimming stripped 7 bases from V and 2 bases from J, with 13 bases between. The CDR3 DNA reads as TGTGCCAGCACCGAAGACACGGCCACAGATACGCAGTATTTT. It specifies CASTEDTATDTQYF.

There are a few counts of this clonotype. This chain joins TRBV5-1 and TRBJ2-5; D might be TRBD1 or TRBD2, each matching 5 bases. CDR3 length: 14 amino acids. Germline V CDR1 and CDR2: SGHRS, YFSETQ. The V and J ends lost 4 bases and 5 bases respectively, with 15 bases between them. The CDR3 loop is CASSTRDGGETQYF. CDR3 bases: TGCGCCAGCAGCACCCGGGACGGCGGGGAGACCCAGTACTTC.

This clonotype was found a few times. The rearrangement uses TRBV20-1 and TRBJ2-1; weak D call: TRBD2 (6 bases). The CDR3 spans 19 residues. With 6 bases removed from V and 0 bases from J, the gap between germline ends came to 27 bases. Looked up from germline, CDR1 is DFQATT and CDR2 is SNEGSKA (reference sequence). Written as DNA, the CDR3 is TGCAGTGCGCCGACCCCCGCAACTAGCTCAAGGGTCTCCTACAATGAGCAGTTCTTC. Amino acids: CSAPTPATSSRVSYNEQFF.

This clonotype was counted a few times. The J gene is TRBJ2-1, the V gene TRBV30, with 10 bases matching TRBD1. The V and J ends lost 0 bases and 8 bases, in that order; junction bases with no gene match: 1. The V gene's germline CDR1 is GTSNPN and CDR2 SVGIG (reference sequence). The CDR3 spans 13 residues. The CDR3 spells CAWSVGTGDEQFF. The CDR3 nucleotides are TGTGCCTGGAGTGTAGGGACAGGGGATGAGCAGTTCTTC.

CDR3 sequence: CATSDNGQGADTQYF. CDR3 DNA sequence: TGTGCCACCAGTGATAACGGACAGGGGGCAGATACGCAGTATTTT. The chain recombines TRBV24-1 with TRBJ2-3; 10 bases line up with TRBD1. V was pared by 3 bases and J by 4 bases, with 3 bases of the junction left unmatched. Germline-derived CDR1 and CDR2 are KGHDR and SFDVKD. CDR3 length: 15 amino acids.

This clonotype was counted a few times. The chain joins TRBV24-1 to TRBJ2-1, with D tentatively TRBD2 (6 bases). CDR1 and CDR2 from the germline V gene are KGHDR and SFDVKD. The CDR3 spans 16 residues. Trimming pared 3 bases from V and 7 bases from J, leaving 18 bases between. CDR3 sequence reads: CATSDPLVGGGNEQFF. The CDR3 coding sequence is TGTGCCACCAGTGATCCCCTGGTGGGGGGAGGAAATGAGCAGTTCTTC.

This chain joins TRBV18 and TRBJ2-7; D is unclear. Germline lookup yields CDR1 KGHSH and CDR2 LQKENI. The V gene lost 2 bases and the J gene lost 1 base, with 9 bases spanning the gap. The CDR3 runs 14 residues. The CDR3 DNA reads as TGTGCCAGCTCACCAAGGTCGGAGTCCTACGAGCAGTACTTC. This sequence encodes CASSPRSESYEQYF. Supplemented by reference TRBV18 and TRBJ2-7, the full variable domain reads NAGVMQNPRHLVRRRGQEARLRCSPMKGHSHVYWYRQLPEEGLKFMVYLQKENIIDESGMPKERFSAEFPKEGPSILRIQQVVRGDSAAYFCASSPRSESYEQYFGPGTRLTVT.

The rearrangement uses TRBV4-1 and TRBJ1-1, with unresolved D. V was cut by 4 bases and J by 10 bases, with 16 bases left in between. CDR1 MGHRA and CDR2 YSYEKL come from the germline V gene. This CDR3 is built from 13 residues. CDR3 coding DNA: TGCGCCAGCAGCCCGAATTTCGCCTCGGGAGCTTTCTTT. This encodes CASSPNFASGAFF.

The chain links TRBV6-1 to TRBJ2-7; D perhaps matches TRBD2 (5 bases). The V and J ends lost 8 bases and 3 bases respectively, with 11 bases between them. Germline V CDR1 and CDR2: MNHNS, SASEGT. This CDR3 has 12 amino acids. CDR3 bases: TGTGCCAGCGAAAGGACTGTCTACGAGCAGTACTTC. Amino acids: CASERTVYEQYF.

The table lists this clonotype with a few counts. This chain joins TRBV2 and TRBJ2-7; 10 bases match TRBD2. The CDR3 runs 13 residues. Germline CDR1 SNHLY, CDR2 FYNNEI. Unmatched junction bases numbered 5, after V lost 10 bases and J lost 2 bases. The CDR3 spells CAILAGDPYEQYF. CDR3 DNA: TGTGCCATTCTAGCGGGGGACCCCTACGAGCAGTACTTC.